This T cell receptor beta chain was captured by sequencing in a study of control samples from healthy donors and cancer patients. The V end lost 5 bases, the J end lost 4 bases, and 13 bases lay between the germline ends. The germline gives CDR1 WNHNN, CDR2 SYGVQD (reference sequence). The CDR3 is 14 residues long. Only in-frame clones appear in the TCRdb table, and some are missing; sequencing was by immunoSEQ multiplex PCR. The sample has fewer than 100,000 clones, roughly four fifths seen once. Sequenced input: blood. The sequence came from a man between 60 and 75 years old in good health. The chain recombines TRBV10-1 with TRBJ2-3; no reliable D call. In DNA form, the CDR3 reads TGCGCCAGCAGTTTCAGATCGGTGGCAGATACGCAGTATTTT. Translation gives CASSFRSVADTQYF.